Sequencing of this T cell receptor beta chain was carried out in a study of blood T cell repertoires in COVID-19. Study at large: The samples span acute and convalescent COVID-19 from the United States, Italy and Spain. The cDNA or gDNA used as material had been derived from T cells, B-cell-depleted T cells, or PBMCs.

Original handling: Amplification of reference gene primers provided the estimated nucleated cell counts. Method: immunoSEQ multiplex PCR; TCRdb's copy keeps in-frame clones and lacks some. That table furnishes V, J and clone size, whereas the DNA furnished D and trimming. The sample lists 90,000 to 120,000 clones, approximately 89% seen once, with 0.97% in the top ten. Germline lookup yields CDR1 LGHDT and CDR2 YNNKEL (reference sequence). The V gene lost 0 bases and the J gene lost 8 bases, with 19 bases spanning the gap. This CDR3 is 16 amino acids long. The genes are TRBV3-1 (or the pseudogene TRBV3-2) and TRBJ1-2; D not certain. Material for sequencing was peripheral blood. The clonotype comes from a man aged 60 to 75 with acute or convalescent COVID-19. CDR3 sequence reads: CASSQDGRVPLAGYTF. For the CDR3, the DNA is TGTGCCAGCAGCCAAGACGGTAGAGTGCCCCTAGCGGGCTACACCTTC.